Below, 19 T cell receptor beta chains from the same sample are listed, as sequenced in a study of T-cell reconstitution after alpha-beta-depleted transplantation in children. Preparation of the TCRbeta library was carried out with unique molecular identifiers. Each CDR3 protein gets one entry after TCRdb re-called the PCR reads with MiXCR. This sample yields roughly 500,000 distinct CDR3 sequences, of which around a third are seen a single time; 2% to 2.5% belongs to the top ten. The sequences come from PBMCs from the stem cell graft donor, collected from the stem cell graft. These receptors all come from a human donor who donated a stem cell graft to a child with aplastic anemia.

A few counts support this clonotype. The chain joins TRBV5-1 to TRBJ1-1, with 7 positions matching TRBD1. The CDR3 runs 17 residues. The J segment lost 5 bases and the V segment lost 2 bases, leaving 15 bases of the junction unmatched. In germline, CDR1 is SGHRS, CDR2 YFSETQ. CDR3 nucleotides: TGCGCCAGCAGCTTAGGTCGACAGGGTGAAGAGAGGACTGAAGCTTTCTTT. Protein sequence: CASSLGRQGEERTEAFF.

The chain carries TRBV12-3 or TRBV12-4 and TRBJ2-2; D gene unclear. This CDR3 is built from 14 residues. V lost 0 bases, J lost 4 bases, and 6 bases lay in between. CDR3 region: CASSLAGATGELFF. For the CDR3, the DNA is TGTGCCAGCAGTTTAGCGGGTGCCACCGGGGAGCTGTTTTTT.

The gene calls are TRBV20-1 and TRBJ2-7, with a tentative D call TRBD2 (5 bases). The CDR3 sequence is 16 residues long. Germline V gene sequence: CDR1 DFQATT, CDR2 SNEGSKA (reference sequence). The V end was cut by 1 base, the J end by 0 bases, with 16 bases between. DNA for the CDR3: TGCAGTGCTAGAGGGCTGGCCGGGGTGAGCTCCTACGAGCAGTACGTC. It yields the protein CSARGLAGVSSYEQYV.

This chain connects TRBV10-2 to TRBJ1-5; D is unclear. Trimming cost V 2 bases and J 10 bases, with 12 bases left between them. Germline CDR1 WSHSY, CDR2 SAAADI. CDR3 length: 13 amino acids. The CDR3 loop reads CASSEALSLPQHF. The DNA of the CDR3 is TGCGCCAGCAGTGAGGCACTCTCACTTCCCCAGCATTTT.

The chain joins TRBV15 to TRBJ2-3; 9 nucleotides line up with TRBD2. The CDR3 totals 17 residues. Unmatched junction bases numbered 9, after V lost 1 base and J lost 4 bases. Per the germline V gene, CDR1 is LNHNV and CDR2 is YYDKDF (reference sequence). CDR3 nucleotides: TGTGCCACCAGCAGAGCCCCTCTGGCGGGAGGGTCAGATACGCAGTATTTT. Residues: CATSRAPLAGGSDTQYF.

The chain combines TRBV12-3 or TRBV12-4 with TRBJ1-1; D is unclear. This CDR3 is built from 13 residues. V was clipped by 2 bases and J by 7 bases, with 11 bases between them. The CDR3 DNA is TGTGCCAGCAGTTTAAACCTAATGGGTGAAGCTTTCTTT. This gives the protein CASSLNLMGEAFF.

This rearrangement joins TRBV6-5 to TRBJ1-1; possibly TRBD1 for D (6 bases). The CDR3 length is 15 residues. CDR1 and CDR2 (germline): MNHEY, SVGAGI. The ends were cut back, 2 bases at V and 2 bases at J, with 12 bases in the middle. CDR3 DNA: TGTGCCAGCAGTTACAAGGCAGGGGCCAACACTGAAGCTTTCTTT. Its translation: CASSYKAGANTEAFF.

The V gene is TRBV29-1, the J gene TRBJ2-1; D possibly corresponds to TRBD2 (5 bases). The germline gives CDR1 SQVTM, CDR2 ANQGSEA. CDR3 length: 13 residues. With 8 bases removed from V and 7 bases from J, the gap between germline ends came to 18 bases. The CDR3: CSSGGRVGNEQFF. The CDR3 DNA reads TGCAGCTCAGGAGGACGGGTTGGGAATGAGCAGTTCTTC.

This clonotype was counted only a few times. J is TRBJ1-6 and V is TRBV7-8; D is ambiguous. This CDR3 is 14 amino acids long. The ends were cut back, 3 bases at V and 6 bases at J, with 9 bases in the middle. Germline V lookup: CDR1 SGHVS, CDR2 FQNEAQ. The CDR3 is CASSLGSLNSPLHF. In DNA form, the CDR3 reads TGTGCCAGCAGCTTGGGGTCCCTTAATTCACCCCTCCACTTT.

The chain is built from TRBV29-1 and TRBJ1-2; no definite D call. The CDR3 runs to 14 residues. V was cut by 0 bases and J by 7 bases, with 15 bases left in between. CDR1 SQVTM and CDR2 ANQGSEA come from the germline V gene. The CDR3 loop is CSVEDTRGFSGYTF. The CDR3 bases are TGCAGCGTTGAAGATACACGGGGATTCTCTGGCTACACCTTC.

This clonotype was observed a single time. The genes are TRBV19 and TRBJ2-3; 9 bases map to TRBD2. From germline, CDR1 is LNHDA and CDR2 SQIVND (reference sequence). V was clipped by 7 bases and J by 10 bases; unmatched bases: 12. The CDR3 loop spans 14 amino acids. The CDR3 is CASKISGSTDAQYF. As DNA, the CDR3 is TGTGCCAGTAAAATTAGCGGGAGCACGGATGCGCAGTATTTT.

The chain joins TRBV21-1 to TRBJ2-1; the table's D gene call, TRBD1, was not cross checked with the DNA. TRBV21-1 is a recognized pseudogene. CDR3 length: 14 amino acids. The CDR3: CASSPRDRVNEQFF. The CDR3 DNA sequence: TGTGCCAGCAGCCCCCGGGACAGGGTCAATGAGCAGTTCTTC.

The rearrangement uses TRBV7-2 and TRBJ2-2, with D maybe TRBD2 (6 bases). The CDR3 has 16 residues. V lost 7 bases, J lost 1 base, and 16 bases lay in between. Germline-derived CDR1 and CDR2 are SGHTA and FQGNSA. The CDR3 is CASTQGGLLNTGELFF. DNA for the CDR3: TGTGCCAGCACCCAAGGAGGGCTTTTGAACACCGGGGAGCTGTTTTTT.

This chain links TRBV6-2 or TRBV6-3 with TRBJ1-1; D not resolved. Trimming removed 6 bases from V and 6 bases from J, with 17 bases in between. CDR3 length: 14 amino acids. CDR1 and CDR2 (germline): MNHEY, SVGEGT. The CDR3 protein is CASSSRGLAAEAFF. DNA of the CDR3: TGTGCCAGCAGCTCGAGAGGGCTGGCCGCTGAAGCTTTCTTT.

V gene TRBV4-3 combines with J gene TRBJ2-3, with 12 bases identical to TRBD2. From germline, CDR1 is LGHNA and CDR2 YSLEER. This CDR3 region has 18 residues. J gave up 3 bases and V 1 base, and 8 bases lay outside the gene matches. The CDR3 region is CASSQGQLAGGRTDTQYF. CDR3 in DNA: TGCGCCAGCAGCCAAGGCCAACTAGCGGGAGGCAGAACAGATACGCAGTATTTT.

The chain carries TRBV6-5 and TRBJ2-7, with 10 nucleotides matching TRBD2. Germline loops: CDR1 MNHEY, CDR2 SVGAGI. J gave up 2 bases and V 2 bases, and 3 bases lay outside the gene matches. The length of the CDR3 is 15 residues. The CDR3 DNA is TGTGCCAGCAGTTACGGAGGACTAGCGGCCTACGAGCAGTACTTC. Translation: CASSYGGLAAYEQYF.

The chain recombines TRBV18 with TRBJ2-7, with D perhaps matching TRBD1 (6 bases). Trimming removed 4 bases at V and 5 bases at J, with 15 bases between. CDR3 length: 14 residues. Per the germline V gene, CDR1 is KGHSH and CDR2 is LQKENI. The CDR3 DNA reads TGTGCCAGCTCACACAGGGATTTAGACCACGAGCAGTACTTC. This translates into CASSHRDLDHEQYF. The full variable domain, rest sourced from reference TRBV18 and TRBJ2-7, is NAGVMQNPRHLVRRRGQEARLRCSPMKGHSHVYWYRQLPEEGLKFMVYLQKENIIDESGMPKERFSAEFPKEGPSILRIQQVVRGDSAAYFCASSHRDLDHEQYFGPGTRLTVT.

The V call is TRBV5-1, the J call TRBJ2-1; D tentatively fits TRBD1 or TRBD2 (5 bases each). Trimming removed 4 bases from V and 4 bases from J, with 15 bases in between. CDR3 length: 15 amino acids. The germline V gene encodes CDR1 SGHRS and CDR2 YFSETQ. The CDR3 protein is CASSAGTGGYNEQFF. CDR3 bases: TGCGCCAGCAGCGCCGGGACGGGTGGGTACAATGAGCAGTTCTTC.

This chain links TRBV7-2 with TRBJ2-5; TRBD1 aligns across 7 bases. The CDR3 has 14 residues. Losses at the gene ends were 0 bases for V and 11 bases for J; bases not matched to a gene: 9. Per germline, CDR1 SGHTA and CDR2 FQGNSA. The chain's CDR3 is CASSLATGASGQYF. CDR3 nucleotide sequence: TGTGCCAGCAGCTTAGCCACAGGGGCCTCCGGACAGTACTTC. The full variable domain, its missing parts supplied by reference TRBV7-2 and TRBJ2-5, is GAGVSQSPSNKVTEKGKDVELRCDPISGHTALYWYRQSLGQGLEFLIYFQGNSAPDKSGLPSDRFSAERTGGSVSTLTIQRTQQEDSAVYLCASSLATGASGQYFGPGTRLLVL.